The 30 T cell receptor beta chains in this list originate from one sample, sequenced in a study of T cells in localized non-small cell lung cancer. The assay was immunoSEQ multiplex PCR, and TCRdb's table has in-frame clones only and misses some. This sample has under 12,000 clones, with roughly four fifths found just once. The sequences come from peripheral blood mononuclear cells, collected before any cancer treatment. The receptors here all came from a female donor older than 55 with stage II lung adenocarcinoma.

V gene TRBV5-1 combines with J gene TRBJ1-6, with TRBD1 matching 9 bases. V lost 5 bases to trimming and J lost 7 bases; unmatched junction nucleotides: 4. This CDR3 has 14 residues. Germline V gene lookup returns CDR1 SGHRS and CDR2 YFSETQ. The CDR3 DNA is TGCGCCAGCAGGGCTGGGACAGGGAATTCACCCCTCCACTTT. Translating it yields CASRAGTGNSPLHF. Together with reference TRBV5-1 and TRBJ1-6, the CDR3 gives the full variable domain: KAGVTQTPRYLIKTRGQQVTLSCSPISGHRSVSWYQQTPGQGLQFLFEYFSETQRNKGNFPGRFSGRQFSNSRSEMNVSTLELGDSALYLCASRAGTGNSPLHFGNGTRLTVT.

V and J are TRBV30 and TRBJ2-2; D remains unclear. The CDR3 contains 14 residues. V was shortened by 1 base and J by 4 bases, with 10 bases between the two germline ends. Germline V gene data show CDR1 as GTSNPN and CDR2 as SVGIG (reference sequence). The CDR3 region has the DNA TGTGCCTGGAGTGGCGGCAGGCTCACCGGGGAGCTGTTTTTT. This gives the protein CAWSGGRLTGELFF.

CDR3 nucleotide sequence: TGCGCCAGCAGCTTATCGGGCCCTAGCACAGATACGCAGTATTTT. Its translation: CASSLSGPSTDTQYF. The J gene is TRBJ2-3, the V gene TRBV5-1; no clear D gene. Between the trimmed V and J ends, which lost 2 bases and 0 bases, there was a span of 10 bases. CDR1 is SGHRS, CDR2 YFSETQ, per germline. The CDR3 has 15 amino acids.

CDR3 nucleotides: TGTGCCAGCTCCCGGGACAGGGCGTCAGATACGCAGTATTTT. The encoded protein is CASSRDRASDTQYF. This sequence joins TRBV19 and TRBJ2-3; TRBD1 agrees at 9 bases. Germline V CDR1 and CDR2: LNHDA, SQIVND (reference sequence). The length of the CDR3 is 14 residues. V shed 9 bases and J 4 bases; nucleotides not matched to a gene: 8.

There are a few counts of this clone. The chain combines TRBV2 with TRBJ2-1, with D maybe TRBD1 (5 bases). The V gene lost 4 bases and the J gene lost 7 bases, with 8 bases spanning the gap. The V gene's germline CDR1 is SNHLY and CDR2 FYNNEI. The CDR3 extends over 12 amino acids. The CDR3 is CASSAQGNEQFF. CDR3 DNA: TGTGCCAGCAGTGCCCAGGGAAATGAGCAGTTCTTC.

The CDR3 here is CASSQVKAVAPLHF. CDR3 coding DNA: TGCGCCAGCAGCCAAGTTAAGGCCGTGGCACCCCTCCACTTT. V and J are TRBV4-1 and TRBJ1-6; D is ambiguous. The CDR3 has 14 residues. Deletions cut 1 base from V and 11 bases from J, with 12 bases between. Germline V gene lookup returns CDR1 MGHRA and CDR2 YSYEKL.

This chain uses TRBV30 with TRBJ1-2; the D is unclear. Trimming removed 5 bases at V and 5 bases at J, with 12 bases between. The CDR3 covers 12 residues. Germline-derived CDR1 and CDR2 are GTSNPN and SVGIG (reference sequence). CDR3 residues: CAWSPGSYGYTF. The CDR3 region has the DNA TGTGCCTGGTCACCCGGATCGTATGGCTACACCTTC.

The chain is built from TRBV30 and TRBJ2-7; maybe TRBD2 (6 bases). Trimming pared 6 bases from V and 0 bases from J, leaving 15 bases between. The CDR3 sequence is 14 residues long. CDR1 is GTSNPN and CDR2 is SVGIG in the germline V gene (reference sequence). The CDR3 is CACTASDSSYEQYF. As DNA, the CDR3 is TGTGCCTGTACTGCTAGCGATAGCTCCTACGAGCAGTACTTC.

This chain connects TRBV6-6 to TRBJ1-1; D remains ambiguous. The ends were cut back, 0 bases at V and 2 bases at J, with 10 bases in the middle. This CDR3 has 15 residues. Germline CDR1 MNHNY, CDR2 SVGAGI (reference sequence). CDR3: CASSYSKGGNTEAFF. As DNA, the CDR3 is TGTGCCAGCAGTTACTCGAAGGGTGGTAACACTGAAGCTTTCTTT.

The CDR3 nucleotides are TGTGCCAGCAGTGGCCCTCGACAGGGGGGAATCGGGGCTTTCTTT. Translated, it gives CASSGPRQGGIGAFF. This sequence joins TRBV27 and TRBJ1-1, with 9 positions matching TRBD1. J was trimmed by 11 bases and V by 5 bases; bases with no gene match: 15. Germline CDR1 and CDR2: MNHEY and SMNVEV (reference sequence). CDR3 size: 15 residues.

The chain recombines TRBV9 with TRBJ2-3; possibly TRBD2 for D (5 bases). V gave up 5 bases and J gave up 3 bases, with 16 bases separating them. This CDR3 comprises 15 residues. CDR1 and CDR2 (germline): SGDLS, YYNGEE. Here the CDR3 DNA reads TGTGCCAGCAGTGGAGGTCCGGGCCGGACAGATACGCAGTATTTT. This gives the protein CASSGGPGRTDTQYF.

V and J are TRBV4-1 and TRBJ1-2, with no clear D. Trimming cost V 0 bases and J 4 bases, with 12 bases left between them. The CDR3 totals 15 residues. Germline CDR1 and CDR2: MGHRA and YSYEKL. CDR3 sequence reads: CASSQDFKGPYGYTF. The CDR3 nucleotides read TGCGCCAGCAGCCAAGATTTTAAGGGTCCCTATGGCTACACCTTC.

The chain is built from TRBV7-2 and TRBJ2-3; D is unresolved. The CDR3 is 13 amino acids. The germline V gene has CDR1 SGHTA and CDR2 FQGNSA. V was pared by 1 base and J by 6 bases, with 8 bases between. The CDR3 coding sequence is TGTGCCAGCAGCTTAGGATACGCCGATACGCAGTATTTT. This encodes CASSLGYADTQYF.

The rearrangement uses TRBV5-5 and TRBJ2-3; D not certain. CDR3 length equals 12 residues. V was pared by 0 bases and J by 9 bases, with 8 bases between. Germline CDR1 reads SGHKS; CDR2 reads YYEKEE (reference sequence). In DNA form, the CDR3 reads TGTGCCAGCAGCTTGGAAAGAGACACGCAGTATTTT. Translating it yields CASSLERDTQYF.

This rearrangement joins TRBV6-1 to TRBJ1-5; TRBD1 matches at 7 bases. The ends lost 3 bases at V and 6 bases at J; junction bases unmatched: 5. Germline V lookup: CDR1 MNHNS, CDR2 SASEGT. The CDR3 sequence is 14 residues long. The CDR3 DNA reads TGTGCCAGCAGTGACAGGGGGGATGGTCAGCCCCAGCATTTT. This sequence encodes CASSDRGDGQPQHF.

The chain has TRBV5-1 and TRBJ1-3, with a tentative D call TRBD1 (5 bases). The V gene lost 3 bases and the J gene lost 4 bases, with 14 bases spanning the gap. This CDR3 is 15 amino acids long. Germline V gene data show CDR1 as SGHRS and CDR2 as YFSETQ. The CDR3 loop is CASSSGGYVGNTIYF. The CDR3 nucleotides read TGCGCCAGCAGCTCGGGGGGGTATGTCGGAAACACCATATATTTT. Drawing the rest from reference TRBV5-1 and TRBJ1-3, the complete variable domain is KAGVTQTPRYLIKTRGQQVTLSCSPISGHRSVSWYQQTPGQGLQFLFEYFSETQRNKGNFPGRFSGRQFSNSRSEMNVSTLELGDSALYLCASSSGGYVGNTIYFGEGSWLTVV.

The chain uses TRBV27 and TRBJ2-1; possibly TRBD2 for D (5 bases). Trimming pared 1 base from V and 9 bases from J, leaving 13 bases between. The CDR3 has 14 residues. Germline V gene data show CDR1 as MNHEY and CDR2 as SMNVEV (reference sequence). CDR3: CASSLYSVLVEQFF. In nucleotides, the CDR3 is TGTGCCAGCAGTTTATATTCCGTACTAGTTGAGCAGTTCTTC.

This clone has just a few counts. The chain carries TRBV4-2 and TRBJ1-1; no reliable D call. Trimming cost V 6 bases and J 0 bases, with 11 bases left between them. CDR3 size: 14 residues. The germline V gene has CDR1 LGHNA and CDR2 YNFKEQ. This chain's CDR3 is CASSHGPVNTEAFF. CDR3 bases: TGTGCCAGCAGTCACGGACCCGTGAACACTGAAGCTTTCTTT.

The chain combines TRBV5-6 with TRBJ2-7; TRBD2 agrees at 10 bases. The V segment lost 2 bases and the J segment 5 bases; nucleotides outside the gene matches: 4. Looked up from germline, CDR1 is SGHDT and CDR2 is YYEEEE. The CDR3 runs 14 residues. As DNA, the CDR3 is TGTGCCAGCAGCTTAGGACTAGCGGCCCACGAGCAGTACTTC. This encodes CASSLGLAAHEQYF.

In this sample, this clone turned up once. The chain is built from TRBV28 and TRBJ1-1; D is unresolved. This CDR3 contains 15 residues. The germline V and J ends were trimmed by 6 bases and 6 bases, with 20 bases remaining between them. CDR1 and CDR2 (germline): MDHEN, SYDVKM. In nucleotides, the CDR3 is TGTGCCAGCAGCCCTACCCGGTGGGGTAGCGCTGAAGCTTTCTTT. It yields the protein CASSPTRWGSAEAFF.

This clone was found once. The chain links TRBV28 to TRBJ2-2; D perhaps matches TRBD2 (6 bases). V was clipped by 7 bases and J by 1 base, with 10 bases between them. Germline V gene lookup returns CDR1 MDHEN and CDR2 SYDVKM. This CDR3 is built from 14 residues. Here the CDR3 reads CASKRGLNTGELFF. The CDR3 nucleotides read TGTGCCAGCAAGAGGGGACTGAACACCGGGGAGCTGTTTTTT.

CDR3 residues: CASSLIGGAGGYTF. For the CDR3, the DNA is TGCGCCAGCAGCTTGATCGGGGGAGCAGGGGGCTACACCTTC. The rearrangement joins TRBV5-1 to TRBJ1-2, with D possibly matching TRBD1 (5 bases). V shed 1 base and J shed 8 bases, with 15 bases lying between them. The CDR3 runs to 14 residues. The germline V gene encodes CDR1 SGHRS and CDR2 YFSETQ. The full variable domain, with the rest looked up from reference TRBV5-1 and TRBJ1-2, is KAGVTQTPRYLIKTRGQQVTLSCSPISGHRSVSWYQQTPGQGLQFLFEYFSETQRNKGNFPGRFSGRQFSNSRSEMNVSTLELGDSALYLCASSLIGGAGGYTFGSGTRLTVV.

The rearrangement uses TRBV4-1 and TRBJ1-6; D gene unclear. V lost 0 bases, J lost 8 bases, and 5 bases lay in between. Germline loops: CDR1 MGHRA, CDR2 YSYEKL. This CDR3 comprises 13 residues. The CDR3 sequence is CASSQEWDSPLHF. The CDR3 coding sequence is TGCGCCAGCAGCCAAGAATGGGATTCACCCCTCCACTTT.

V is TRBV6-6 and J is TRBJ2-1, with D perhaps TRBD1 or TRBD2 (6 bases each). CDR1 is MNHNY and CDR2 is SVGAGI in the germline V gene (reference sequence). V dropped 8 bases and J dropped 6 bases, with 17 bases sitting between them. The CDR3 is 14 amino acids. DNA for the CDR3: TGTGCCAGCGGGGGCCCGGCGGGGTCCAATGAGCAGTTCTTC. It codes for CASGGPAGSNEQFF.

This rearrangement joins TRBV21-1 to TRBJ2-4; the table's D call of TRBD2 was not tested on the DNA. TRBV21-1 is described as a pseudogene. This CDR3 region has 18 residues. Written as DNA, the CDR3 is TGTGCCAGCAGCAAAGAGGGAGGAGCGGTTTGGCCCAAAAACATTCAGTACTTC. It yields the protein CASSKEGGAVWPKNIQYF.

J is TRBJ1-1 and V is TRBV28; 8 bases are a match to TRBD1. The CDR3 sequence is 15 residues long. Germline V lookup: CDR1 MDHEN, CDR2 SYDVKM. With V trimmed by 3 bases and J by 12 bases, 15 bases remained unmatched. The chain's CDR3 is CASSLSDRYDRGPFF. DNA of the CDR3: TGTGCCAGCAGTTTGTCCGATCGGTACGACAGGGGCCCTTTCTTT.

The rearrangement uses TRBV9 and TRBJ1-2; 8 bases agree with TRBD1. V trimming: 0 bases; J trimming: 5 bases; junction bases outside the gene matches: 3. Germline V CDR1 and CDR2: SGDLS, YYNGEE. This CDR3 spans 14 amino acids. The DNA of the CDR3 is TGTGCCAGCAGCGTAGACGACAGGGGATATGGCTACACCTTC. The encoded protein is CASSVDDRGYGYTF.

CDR3 DNA sequence: TGTGCCAGCAGCCCATTACCCCTAGCGGGCGAAGAGACCCAGTACTTC. Translated, it gives CASSPLPLAGEETQYF. This rearrangement joins TRBV9 to TRBJ2-5, with 8 nucleotides matching TRBD2. The V and J ends lost 4 bases and 3 bases, in that order; junction bases with no gene match: 11. Germline V gene sequence: CDR1 SGDLS, CDR2 YYNGEE. This CDR3 is 16 amino acids long.

As DNA, the CDR3 is TGTGCCAGCAGCTTAGTAGTGGGAGTAAGGGCAGATACGCAGTATTTT. This gives the protein CASSLVVGVRADTQYF. This chain joins TRBV7-2 and TRBJ2-3, with a weak D call TRBD2 (5 bases). Between the trimmed V and J ends, which lost 1 base and 4 bases, there was a span of 15 bases. Per germline, CDR1 SGHTA and CDR2 FQGNSA. The CDR3 runs 16 residues.

The CDR3 DNA follows: TGTGCCTGGAGTATGCGCGGGGACTCCTACGAGCAGTACTTC. This codes for CAWSMRGDSYEQYF. The chain employs TRBV30 and TRBJ2-7; D might be TRBD2 (6 bases). This CDR3 is 14 amino acids long. Germline lookup yields CDR1 GTSNPN and CDR2 SVGIG (reference sequence). Trimming took 2 bases from V and 0 from J, leaving 11 bases between them. The full variable domain, rest sourced from reference TRBV30 and TRBJ2-7, is SQTIHQWPATLVQPVGSPLSLECTVEGTSNPNLYWYRQAAGRGLQLLFYSVGIGQISSEVPQNLSASRPQDRQFILSSKKLLLSDSGFYLCAWSMRGDSYEQYFGPGTRLTVT.